Below are 9 T cell receptor beta chains sequenced from a single sample in a study of Ad26.COV2.S vaccination and SARS-CoV-2 variants. Treatment given: around 19 received Ad26.COV2.S at low or high dose, single or two shots; about 5 received placebo; per-sample allocation not given. Day 63 following the first vaccine or placebo injection was when the samples were taken. The repertoire was sequenced with immunoSEQ multiplex PCR; TCRdb's copy has only in-frame clones and lacks some. The sample lists around 300,000 clones, 86% seen once, with roughly a tenth in the top ten. Here the sequenced sample was peripheral blood, taken in a trial of Ad26.COV2.S vaccine versus placebo. These receptors all come from a person between 18 and 60 years old who received the Ad26.COV2.S COVID-19 vaccine or a placebo.

This clone turned up a few times. The V and J genes are TRBV3-1 (or the pseudogene TRBV3-2) and TRBJ2-2, with 8 bases matching TRBD2. The ends lost 3 bases at V and 5 bases at J; junction bases unmatched: 8. The germline V gene has CDR1 LGHDT and CDR2 YNNKEL (reference sequence). There are 16 residues in the CDR3. CDR3 sequence: CASSHRGLAGTGELFF. The CDR3 DNA reads as TGTGCCAGCAGCCACCGAGGACTAGCAGGGACCGGGGAGCTGTTTTTT.

This clone is a singleton in its sample. The chain employs TRBV3-1 (or the pseudogene TRBV3-2) and TRBJ2-1, with unresolved D. Germline V gives CDR1 LGHDT, CDR2 YNNKEL (reference sequence). The CDR3 covers 14 residues. Trimming left V 0 bases short and J 10 bases short, with 13 bases between. CDR3 in DNA: TGTGCCAGCAGCCAAGACACTGTTGCATCCGAGCAGTTCTTC. It encodes CASSQDTVASEQFF.

The sample holds a few counts of this clone. The chain uses TRBV27 and TRBJ1-5; 9 bases are a match to TRBD1. Germline V gene sequence: CDR1 MNHEY, CDR2 SMNVEV (reference sequence). This CDR3 is built from 16 residues. Trimming took 5 bases from V and 2 from J; bases not matched to a gene: 7. The CDR3 coding sequence is TGTGCCAGCAGTCCCGGACAGGGGATGGGCAATCAGCCCCAGCATTTT. Translation gives CASSPGQGMGNQPQHF.

A single count supports this clone. The chain is built from TRBV3-1 (or the pseudogene TRBV3-2) and TRBJ2-7, with 9 bases lining up with TRBD1. The germline CDR1 and CDR2 sequences are LGHDT and YNNKEL (reference sequence). The CDR3 runs to 15 residues. V lost 3 bases to trimming and J lost 3 bases; unmatched junction nucleotides: 6. The DNA of the CDR3 is TGTGCCAGCAGCCAGGGGGGACAGGGAATCTACGAGCAGTACTTC. Residues: CASSQGGQGIYEQYF.

V gene TRBV7-2 combines with J gene TRBJ2-1; 11 nucleotides line up with TRBD1. CDR3 size: 16 residues. V gave up 3 bases and J gave up 4 bases; unmatched junction bases: 5. Germline loops: CDR1 SGHTA, CDR2 FQGNSA. The CDR3 protein is CASSFHGTGGYNEQFF. The CDR3 DNA sequence: TGTGCCAGCAGCTTTCACGGGACAGGGGGATACAATGAGCAGTTCTTC.

This chain joins TRBV3-1 (or the pseudogene TRBV3-2) and TRBJ1-6; D may be TRBD1 (6 bases). CDR3 length equals 14 residues. V lost 3 bases, J lost 7 bases, and 10 bases lay in between. Per the germline V gene, CDR1 is LGHDT and CDR2 is YNNKEL (reference sequence). The CDR3 DNA reads as TGTGCCAGCAGCCAGGGGGGGCGGAATTCACCCCTCCACTTT. Translating gives CASSQGGRNSPLHF.

The chain uses TRBV11-2 and TRBJ2-1, with no clear D. Trimming took 2 bases from V and 0 from J, leaving 8 bases between them. The germline gives CDR1 SGHAT, CDR2 FQNNGV. The CDR3 loop spans 15 amino acids. In nucleotides, the CDR3 is TGTGCCAGCAGCTTAAAAGTCAGCTCCTACAATGAGCAGTTCTTC. Translating it yields CASSLKVSSYNEQFF.

This clone was detected only once. The rearrangement uses TRBV19 and TRBJ1-1; D not certain. Looked up from germline, CDR1 is LNHDA and CDR2 is SQIVND (reference sequence). Trimming stripped 7 bases from V and 1 base from J, with 10 bases between. The CDR3 is 13 amino acids. CDR3 coding DNA: TGTGCCAGTAAATTGTTTCCGAACACTGAAGCTTTCTTT. It codes for CASKLFPNTEAFF.

The rearrangement joins TRBV3-1 (or the pseudogene TRBV3-2) to TRBJ2-1; 7 bases are a match to TRBD2. V trimming: 1 base; J trimming: 3 bases; junction bases outside the gene matches: 6. This CDR3 region has 16 residues. Germline V gene sequence: CDR1 LGHDT, CDR2 YNNKEL (reference sequence). CDR3: CASSQAEGGDYNEQFF. The CDR3 nucleotides are TGTGCCAGCAGCCAAGCGGAGGGAGGGGACTACAATGAGCAGTTCTTC.